Here is one T cell receptor beta chain with its context. Profiled with immunoSEQ multiplex PCR; TCRdb holds only in-frame clones, not every one. Among some 150,000 clones listed, roughly 94% were seen once. Germline loops: CDR1 MNHEY, CDR2 SVGAGI. Deletions cut 8 bases from V and 0 bases from J, with 13 bases between. This CDR3 is built from 14 residues. This record comes from a study of control samples from healthy donors and cancer patients. This chain links TRBV6-5 with TRBJ1-1; TRBD1 is a possible D gene (5 bases). The source of this sequence is a man between 60 and 75 years old with colorectal cancer. Sequencing was done on a sample of PBMCs. The CDR3 reads CASLAGGLNTEAFF. CDR3 bases: TGTGCCAGCCTGGCCGGGGGACTGAACACTGAAGCTTTCTTT.